This T cell receptor beta chain stems from a study of blood T cell repertoires in COVID-19. Study-level information: The United States, Italy and Spain supplied acute and convalescent COVID-19 samples.

Germline V gives CDR1 SGHTA, CDR2 FQGNSA. V lost 3 bases to trimming and J lost 2 bases; unmatched junction nucleotides: 5. This CDR3 is built from 15 residues. Authors' data handling: Researchers report that nucleated cell counts were estimated from reference gene primer amplification. Sequencing was performed with immunoSEQ multiplex PCR; in TCRdb, only in-frame clones are kept and a portion is missing. V, J and clone size derive from that table, while D and trimming were established from the DNA sequence. The table records some 190,000 clones, about four fifths of them present only once. The chain joins TRBV7-2 to TRBJ1-2; 8 bases are a match to TRBD1. This sequence originates from an elderly woman with active or convalescent COVID-19. The material sequenced was peripheral blood. The CDR3 DNA reads as TGTGCCAGCAGCTTTGGGACAGGTAGAAACTATGGCTACACCTTC. Translating it yields CASSFGTGRNYGYTF.